Below are 21 T cell receptor beta chains sequenced from a single sample in a study of OX40 agonist ivuxolimab in advanced cancers. TCRdb keeps only in-frame clones here, not all; method: immunoSEQ multiplex PCR. The sample lists about 90,000 clones; around 85% were seen once. The source material was CD4+ or CD8+ T cells sorted from blood, sampled in a trial of the OX40 agonist ivuxolimab. These receptors were taken from an adult with an advanced solid tumor such as melanoma, head and neck, liver or kidney cancer.

This chain joins TRBV7-8 and TRBJ1-4; weak D call: TRBD1 (6 bases). V lost 6 bases to trimming and J lost 7 bases, with 18 bases between them. Germline assignment: CDR1 SGHVS and CDR2 FQNEAQ. The CDR3 is made up of 15 amino acids. The CDR3 loop is CASRDVGGPGEKLFF. In DNA form, the CDR3 reads TGTGCCAGCAGGGATGTGGGGGGGCCGGGTGAAAAACTGTTTTTT.

The rearrangement uses TRBV28 and TRBJ2-3; either TRBD1 or TRBD2 may supply D (5 bases each). Germline CDR1 is MDHEN and CDR2 is SYDVKM. This CDR3 has 15 amino acids. Trimming pared 2 bases from V and 5 bases from J, leaving 14 bases between. CDR3 DNA: TGTGCCAGCAGTTTAAATGAGGGGCAGATAGATACGCAGTATTTT. It translates to CASSLNEGQIDTQYF.

This sequence joins TRBV5-8 and TRBJ2-2; D call uncertain. V was clipped by 0 bases and J by 1 base, with 10 bases between them. Germline V gene sequence: CDR1 SGHTS, CDR2 YDEGEE. There are 16 residues in the CDR3. The CDR3 is CASSLVVWGNTGELFF. The CDR3 nucleotides read TGTGCCAGCAGCTTGGTAGTCTGGGGGAACACCGGGGAGCTGTTTTTT.

This clone came up once. The chain combines TRBV11-3 with TRBJ2-1; D might be TRBD2 (6 bases). V was clipped by 5 bases and J by 0 bases, with 14 bases between them. This CDR3 comprises 16 residues. CDR1 is SGHNT, CDR2 YENEEA, per germline. DNA of the CDR3: TGTGCCAGCAGCCCTGGGGGGATGAGCTCCTACAATGAGCAGTTCTTC. As protein: CASSPGGMSSYNEQFF.

The rearrangement links TRBV4-3 to TRBJ2-1, with TRBD2 matching 9 bases. The CDR3 sequence is 17 residues long. J gave up 9 bases and V 1 base, and 13 bases lay outside the gene matches. CDR1 is LGHNA and CDR2 is YSLEER in the germline V gene. The CDR3 is CASSQGLIAGELGEQFF. The DNA for the CDR3 is TGCGCCAGCAGCCAAGGGTTGATAGCGGGAGAGTTAGGTGAGCAGTTCTTC.

J is TRBJ2-7 and V is TRBV4-3; the match to TRBD2 covers 7 bases. With V trimmed by 0 bases and J by 6 bases, 5 bases remained unmatched. There are 14 residues in the CDR3. CDR1 and CDR2 from the germline V gene are LGHNA and YSLEER. CDR3 amino acids: CASSQDVQRGEQYF. The CDR3 bases are TGCGCCAGCAGCCAAGACGTTCAGCGGGGCGAGCAGTACTTC.

The chain combines TRBV4-2 with TRBJ1-2, with 8 bases identical to TRBD1. The CDR3 has 15 residues. Germline assignment: CDR1 LGHNA and CDR2 YNFKEQ. Trimming at V came to 1 base and at J to 4 bases, leaving 5 bases not matched to a gene. CDR3 region: CASSQAGQGSYGYTF. The CDR3 DNA reads TGTGCCAGCAGCCAAGCTGGACAGGGAAGCTATGGCTACACCTTC.

CDR3 nucleotides: TGTGCCAGCAGTTTGATAGCTAGCGGTACAGATACGCAGTATTTT. Protein: CASSLIASGTDTQYF. This chain connects TRBV28 to TRBJ2-3; 7 nucleotides agree with TRBD2. J lost 3 bases, V lost 3 bases, and 6 bases had no gene match. The CDR3 covers 15 residues. Germline CDR1 and CDR2: MDHEN and SYDVKM.

This clone was seen only once. J is TRBJ2-2 and V is TRBV11-3; no clear D gene. Germline V gene data show CDR1 as SGHNT and CDR2 as YENEEA. The CDR3 length is 17 residues. V was shortened by 5 bases and J by 5 bases, with 21 bases between the two germline ends. The CDR3 DNA follows: TGTGCCAGCAGCCTCTCGCTTGCGAGGATAGGTACCGGGGAGCTGTTTTTT. It is translated as CASSLSLARIGTGELFF. Complete variable domain (other parts from reference TRBV11-3 and TRBJ2-2): EAGVVQSPRYKIIEKKQPVAFWCNPISGHNTLYWYLQNLGQGPELLIRYENEEAVDDSQLPKDRFSAERLKGVDSTLKIQPAELGDSAVYLCASSLSLARIGTGELFFGEGSRLTVL.

The rearrangement links TRBV27 to TRBJ1-2; D uncertain. With 10 bases removed from V and 0 bases from J, the gap between germline ends came to 9 bases. Germline assignment: CDR1 MNHEY and CDR2 SMNVEV (reference sequence). There are 12 residues in the CDR3. This CDR3 is CATRSTNYGYTF. The CDR3 nucleotides read TGTGCCACCAGATCGACTAACTATGGCTACACCTTC.

For this clone: Other DNA sequences in the sample encode the same CDR3. The CDR3 spells CASSSQGGHNSNQPQHF. CDR3 sequence (DNA): TGTGCCAGCAGCTCCCAAGGGGGACATAATAGCAATCAGCCCCAGCATTTT. This chain uses TRBV7-9 with TRBJ1-5, with D possibly TRBD1 on 6 matching bases. This CDR3 region has 17 residues. V gave up 4 bases and J gave up 0 bases, with 16 bases separating them. Germline lookup yields CDR1 SEHNR and CDR2 FQNEAQ (reference sequence).

V is TRBV6-5 and J is TRBJ1-1, with D possibly matching TRBD1 (5 bases). The CDR3 covers 11 residues. The germline gives CDR1 MNHEY, CDR2 SVGAGI. Trimming left V 5 bases short and J 6 bases short, with 7 bases between. The DNA of the CDR3 is TGTGCCAGCAGTGGGGCGGCTGAAGCTTTCTTT. Translating it yields CASSGAAEAFF.

The chain links TRBV5-1 to TRBJ2-6; D is unresolved. Trimming removed 4 bases from V and 0 bases from J, with 14 bases in between. This CDR3 comprises 17 residues. In germline, CDR1 is SGHRS, CDR2 YFSETQ. The CDR3 region is CASSLFHYNSGANVLTF. CDR3 DNA: TGCGCCAGCAGCCTCTTTCATTATAACTCTGGGGCCAACGTCCTGACTTTC.

The chain has TRBV19 and TRBJ2-4; 8 nucleotides align to TRBD2. The germline V gene encodes CDR1 LNHDA and CDR2 SQIVND (reference sequence). The CDR3 totals 15 residues. The ends lost 10 bases at V and 0 bases at J; junction bases unmatched: 8. The CDR3 loop reads CATGGGSLAKNIQYF. The CDR3 DNA reads as TGTGCCACCGGGGGGGGCAGTCTAGCCAAAAACATTCAGTACTTC.

The V gene is TRBV10-1, the J gene TRBJ1-2, with D possibly TRBD1 on 5 matching bases. Trimming took off 5 bases at V and 5 bases at J, with 12 bases between the two ends. Germline CDR1 reads WNHNN; CDR2 reads SYGVQD (reference sequence). The CDR3 covers 13 residues. In DNA, the CDR3 is TGCGCCAGCAGTCCAGGGCTTTCTTATGGCTACACCTTC. This codes for CASSPGLSYGYTF.

Of note for this clone: The same CDR3 can be traced to other DNA sequences in this sample. CDR3 DNA: TGTGCCAGCAGGGCTAGACAGGGGGCAAGGGAAGCTTTCTTT. This codes for CASRARQGAREAFF. The gene calls are TRBV2 and TRBJ1-1; 10 bases are shared with TRBD1. Germline CDR1 reads SNHLY; CDR2 reads FYNNEI. This CDR3 has 14 amino acids. The junction had 9 bases not matched to a gene; V was cut back by 6 bases and J by 8 bases.

The sample holds a few counts of this clone. The CDR3 DNA sequence: TGTGCCAGCAGGATGGGACAGAGCTTCACTGAAGCTTTCTTT. Its protein product is CASRMGQSFTEAFF. V gene TRBV6-5 combines with J gene TRBJ1-1, with 7 nucleotides matching TRBD1. The CDR3 covers 14 residues. The V gene's germline CDR1 is MNHEY and CDR2 SVGAGI. With 6 bases clipped from V and 4 bases from J, the junction kept 8 bases outside the gene matches.

This sequence joins TRBV2 and TRBJ1-1, with TRBD1 as a possible D gene (5 bases). This CDR3 has 14 amino acids. Germline lookup yields CDR1 SNHLY and CDR2 FYNNEI. Between the trimmed V and J ends, which lost 6 bases and 11 bases, there was a span of 22 bases. DNA of the CDR3: TGTGCCAGCAGCGGTCTTGGAGGGGTATTAGGTGCTTTCTTT. It yields the protein CASSGLGGVLGAFF.

A word on this clone: The DNA is left out, because the CDR3 cannot be placed on it with certainty; the CDR3 is given as TCRdb lists it. This rearrangement joins TRBV6-4 to TRBJ2-1; the table's D call of TRBD2 was not tested on the DNA. Germline CDR1 and CDR2: MRHNA and SNTAGT. The CDR3 numbers 16 amino acids, ends counted. This chain's CDR3 is CASSTSLAGGYNEQFF.

The rearrangement joins TRBV19 to TRBJ1-1; 9 positions match TRBD1. This CDR3 region has 16 residues. V shed 3 bases and J 1 base; nucleotides not matched to a gene: 6. Germline CDR1 and CDR2: LNHDA and SQIVND (reference sequence). The CDR3 sequence is CASSIGTGRGNTEAFF. In nucleotides, the CDR3 is TGTGCCAGTAGTATCGGGACAGGGCGGGGGAACACTGAAGCTTTCTTT.

The V call is TRBV18, the J call TRBJ2-3; D uncertain. This CDR3 has 13 amino acids. Germline lookup yields CDR1 KGHSH and CDR2 LQKENI. V shed 2 bases and J shed 5 bases, with 8 bases lying between them. In DNA, the CDR3 is TGTGCCAGCTCACCAATTGCGAGAGATACGCAGTATTTT. It codes for CASSPIARDTQYF. The full variable domain, its missing parts supplied by reference TRBV18 and TRBJ2-3, is NAGVMQNPRHLVRRRGQEARLRCSPMKGHSHVYWYRQLPEEGLKFMVYLQKENIIDESGMPKERFSAEFPKEGPSILRIQQVVRGDSAAYFCASSPIARDTQYFGPGTRLTVL.